Listed below are T cell receptor beta chains from one sample, sequenced in a study of blood T cell repertoires in COVID-19. Clones were read by immunoSEQ multiplex PCR, and TCRdb kept only the in-frame ones, dropping some. The sample comprises around 250,000 clones, 65% to 90% of which are singletons, and 5% to 6.5% rests with the top ten. Sequenced: peripheral blood. The receptors were sampled from a man aged 50 to 60 with active or convalescent COVID-19. Both conserved end residues are part of each CDR3. Each record gives: CDR3 DNA, CDR3 protein, clone size, D gene, J gene, V gene, CDR3 length. The D gene is left open where the match is weak. The size entry is marked missing in some rows and otherwise reads once, few, many or a size class.

TGTGCCAGCAGCTTGATGGTAGCGGGAGCTCAAGACGAGCAGTACTTC	CASSLMVAGAQDEQYF	NA	TRBD2	TRBJ2-7	TRBV5-4	16
TGCGCCAGCAGCTTGGGGGCAGCTAATCAGCCCCAGCATTTT	CASSLGAANQPQHF	once	NA	TRBJ1-5	TRBV5-1	14
TGTGCCAGCAGCGTACGGAGTAATTCACCCCTCCACTTT	CASSVRSNSPLHF	few	NA	TRBJ1-6	TRBV9	13
TGTGCCAGCAGCTTGGCTAGGACAGGGGGTGCTGAGCAGTTCTTC	CASSLARTGGAEQFF	NA	TRBD1	TRBJ2-1	TRBV5-4	15
TGTGCCAGCAGCCAAGGACAGGGGATGCTTGGGGCCAACGTCCTGACTTTC	CASSQGQGMLGANVLTF	NA	TRBD1	TRBJ2-6	TRBV4-2	17
TGTGCCAGCAGTTACTCGTCGGGGAGGACTGAAGCTTTCTTT	CASSYSSGRTEAFF	NA	NA	TRBJ1-1	TRBV6-2/TRBV6-3	14
TGTGCCAGCAGCCTCCTCGGAATAGCGGGATCCTACGAGCAGTACTTC	CASSLLGIAGSYEQYF	NA	TRBD2	TRBJ2-7	TRBV6-2/TRBV6-3	16
TGCGCCAGCAGTCAGGATCGAGACAGGGACTCCTACGAGCAGTACTTC	CASSQDRDRDSYEQYF	NA	TRBD1	TRBJ2-7	TRBV23-1	16
TGTGCCAGCAGCCCTGAGGCGGGAGCTAGCACAGATACGCAGTATTTT	CASSPEAGASTDTQYF	NA	TRBD2	TRBJ2-3	TRBV5-4	16
TGTGCCAGCAGTGTGAAGGGACAGGGAAATAATTCACCCCTCCACTTT	CASSVKGQGNNSPLHF	NA	TRBD1	TRBJ1-6	TRBV2	16
TGTGCCAGCTCAAAGAACAGGGTCCAGGAAAACATTCAGTACTTC	CASSKNRVQENIQYF	NA	NA	TRBJ2-4	TRBV18	15
TGCGCCAGCAGCGCAGCGGCAGAGCCTAATGAAAAACTGTTTTTT	CASSAAAEPNEKLFF	NA	NA	TRBJ1-4	TRBV5-1	15
TGTGCCAGCAGCGTGAACGAGGGTCAGCCCCAGCATTTT	CASSVNEGQPQHF	NA	NA	TRBJ1-5	TRBV28	13
TGTGCCAGCAGCCTGGACCGGGTAGGGGCTTTGAACACTGAAGCTTTCTTT	CASSLDRVGALNTEAFF	NA	NA	TRBJ1-1	TRBV5-4	17
TGTGCCAGCTCGACAGGACCGAATTCACCCCTCCACTTT	CASSTGPNSPLHF	NA	NA	TRBJ1-6	TRBV10-3	13
TGTGCCAGCAGCTTAACGGTAGAAGAGACCCAGTACTTC	CASSLTVEETQYF	NA	NA	TRBJ2-5	TRBV7-3	13
TGTGCCAGCAGCTCAACGGGTAAGAGCAATCAGCCCCAGCATTTT	CASSSTGKSNQPQHF	NA	NA	TRBJ1-5	TRBV5-5	15
TGTGCCAGCAGCCCCTCGACTAGCGGGCTCACCGGGGAGCTGTTTTTT	CASSPSTSGLTGELFF	NA	TRBD2	TRBJ2-2	TRBV5-6	16
TGTGCCAGCAGGTTGGATGGAGGGTCCACCGGGGAGCTGTTTTTT	CASRLDGGSTGELFF	NA	NA	TRBJ2-2	TRBV2	15
TGTGCCAGCAGGAATGTTGGGCAGTATGGCTACACCTTC	CASRNVGQYGYTF	NA	NA	TRBJ1-2	TRBV12-3/TRBV12-4	13
TGTGCCAGCACTACCGGGGGGAGGACTAATGAAAAACTGTTTTTT	CASTTGGRTNEKLFF	NA	NA	TRBJ1-4	TRBV7-8	15
TGTGCCAGCTCACCGGAATCCAGGCCCTGGGCCCAGCATTTT	CASSPESRPWAQHF	once	NA	TRBJ1-5	TRBV18	14
TGCGCCAGCAGCTTGGCTGGGGCGATCTCCTACGAGCAGTACTTC	CASSLAGAISYEQYF	NA	NA	TRBJ2-7	TRBV5-1	15
TGTGCCAGCAGCTCATTCTCGTACAGGGGAGGGAACACCGGGGAGCTGTTTTTT	CASSSFSYRGGNTGELFF	NA	NA	TRBJ2-2	TRBV7-9	18
TGTGCCAGCAGCCCGGGACAGGGGATTAATTCACCCCTCCACTTT	CASSPGQGINSPLHF	NA	TRBD1	TRBJ1-6	TRBV7-9	15
TGTGCCAGCAGCTTAGATGCTAGCGGGAGGGCCGTAGACTTC	CASSLDASGRAVDF	NA	TRBD2	TRBJ2-4	TRBV11-2	14
TGCAGTGCTAGTTCGGGAGAGGAGGCCACAGATACGCAGTATTTT	CSASSGEEATDTQYF	NA	NA	TRBJ2-3	TRBV20-1	15
TGTGCCTGGACTCAAAACAGGGGATCCCCCTATGGCTACACCTTC	CAWTQNRGSPYGYTF	few	TRBD1	TRBJ1-2	TRBV30	15